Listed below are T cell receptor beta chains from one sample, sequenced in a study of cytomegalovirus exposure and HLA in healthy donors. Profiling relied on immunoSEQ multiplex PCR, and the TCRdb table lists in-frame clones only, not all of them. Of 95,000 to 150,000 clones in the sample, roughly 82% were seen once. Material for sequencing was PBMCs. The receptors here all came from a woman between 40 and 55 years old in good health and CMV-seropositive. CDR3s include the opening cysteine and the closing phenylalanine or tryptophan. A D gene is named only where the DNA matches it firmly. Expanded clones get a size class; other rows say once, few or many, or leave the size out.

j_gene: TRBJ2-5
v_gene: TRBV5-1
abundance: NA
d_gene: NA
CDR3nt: TGCGCCAGCAGCTCGCAAGGGGTAAATTTGGAGCAGTACTTC
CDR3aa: CASSSQGVNLEQYF

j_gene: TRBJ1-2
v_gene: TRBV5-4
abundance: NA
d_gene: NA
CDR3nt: TGTGCCAGCAGCCTGGGACAAACGATTAACTATGGCTACACCTTC
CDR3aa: CASSLGQTINYGYTF

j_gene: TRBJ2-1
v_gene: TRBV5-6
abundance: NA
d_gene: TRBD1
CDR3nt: TGTGCCAGCAGCTTGGGGACAGGGGCATATGAGCAGTTCTTC
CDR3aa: CASSLGTGAYEQFF

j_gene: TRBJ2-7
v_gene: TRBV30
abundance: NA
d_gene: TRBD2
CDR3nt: TGTGCCTGGAGTGTACCGGTGCTAGCGGGGGACTGGGCCGAGCAGTACTTC
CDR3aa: CAWSVPVLAGDWAEQYF

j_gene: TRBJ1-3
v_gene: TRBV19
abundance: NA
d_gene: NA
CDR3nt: TGTGCCAGTAGACGGGACGGGAGCTCTGGAAACACCATATATTTT
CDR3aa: CASRRDGSSGNTIYF

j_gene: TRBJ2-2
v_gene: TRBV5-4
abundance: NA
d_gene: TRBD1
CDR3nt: TGTGCCAGCAGCTCCAAGGACAGGACAAAGACCGGGGAGCTGTTTTTT
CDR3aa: CASSSKDRTKTGELFF

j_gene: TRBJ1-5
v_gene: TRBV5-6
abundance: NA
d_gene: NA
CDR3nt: TGTGCCAGCAGCTTGGGCAGGGTCATTCAGCCCCAGCATTTT
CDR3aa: CASSLGRVIQPQHF

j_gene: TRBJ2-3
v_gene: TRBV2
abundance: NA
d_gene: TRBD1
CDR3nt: TGTGCCAGGACAGGGGGCGACTCAGATACGCAGTATTTT
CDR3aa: CARTGGDSDTQYF

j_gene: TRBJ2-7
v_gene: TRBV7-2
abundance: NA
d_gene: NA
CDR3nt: TGTGCCAGCAGCTTAGCCACGGGGAGCTCCTACGAGCAGTACTTC
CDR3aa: CASSLATGSSYEQYF

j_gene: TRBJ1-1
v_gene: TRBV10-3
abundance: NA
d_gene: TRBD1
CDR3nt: TGTGCCATCAGTGATCCGACAGGGGGGAGGACTGAAGCTTTCTTT
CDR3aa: CAISDPTGGRTEAFF

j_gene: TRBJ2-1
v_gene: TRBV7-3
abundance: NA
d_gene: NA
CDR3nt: TGTGCCAGCGCCCCGACTCACTACAATGAGCAGTTCTTC
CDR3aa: CASAPTHYNEQFF

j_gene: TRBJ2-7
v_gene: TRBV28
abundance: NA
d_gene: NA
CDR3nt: TGTGCCAGCAGTCCATATCCCGGGACTGGCTACTACGAGCAGTACTTC
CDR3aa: CASSPYPGTGYYEQYF

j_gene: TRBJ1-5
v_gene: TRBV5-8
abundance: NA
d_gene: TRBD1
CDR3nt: TGTGCCAGCAGCGGCGGGACAGTTTCGCATCAGCCCCAGCATTTT
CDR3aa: CASSGGTVSHQPQHF

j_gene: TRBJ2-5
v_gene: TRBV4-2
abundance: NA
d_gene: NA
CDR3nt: TGTGCCAGCAGCCAAGAGACAAGGGAGACCCAGTACTTC
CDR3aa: CASSQETRETQYF

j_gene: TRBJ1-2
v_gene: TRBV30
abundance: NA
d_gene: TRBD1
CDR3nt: TGTGCCTGGAGCAAACAGACAGGGGGTTTGGGGGGCTACACCTTC
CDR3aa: CAWSKQTGGLGGYTF

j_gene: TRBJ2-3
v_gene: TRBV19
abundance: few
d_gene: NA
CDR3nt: TGTGCCAGTAGTAAAGGGGGTAGCACAGATACGCAGTATTTT
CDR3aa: CASSKGGSTDTQYF

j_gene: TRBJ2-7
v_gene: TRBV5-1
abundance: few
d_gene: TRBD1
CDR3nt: TGCGCCAGCAGCTGGGCCCGGGACAGGGGGCTGTACGAGCAGTACTTC
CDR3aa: CASSWARDRGLYEQYF

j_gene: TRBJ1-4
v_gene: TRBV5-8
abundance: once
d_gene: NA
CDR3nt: TGTGCCAGCAGCTTGGCGCTATCCTCTGAAAAACTGTTTTTT
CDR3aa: CASSLALSSEKLFF

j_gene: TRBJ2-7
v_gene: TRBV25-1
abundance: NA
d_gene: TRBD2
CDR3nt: TGTGCCAGCAGTGAAGCTAGCGGGAGGGAGCGCGAGCAGTACTTC
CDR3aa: CASSEASGREREQYF

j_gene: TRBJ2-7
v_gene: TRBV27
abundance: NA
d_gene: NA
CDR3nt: TGTGCCAGCAGTCCAGCTAGTAAGAGCTCCTACGAGCAGTACTTC
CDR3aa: CASSPASKSSYEQYF

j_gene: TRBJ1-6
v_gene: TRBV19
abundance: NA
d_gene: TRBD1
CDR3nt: TGTGCCAGTAGTAGAGGACAGGGGGCAAGTTCACCCCTCCACTTT
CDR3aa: CASSRGQGASSPLHF

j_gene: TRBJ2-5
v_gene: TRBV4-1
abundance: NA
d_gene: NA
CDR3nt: TGCGCCAGCAGCCAAGACTCAGTCCAAGAGACCCAGTACTTC
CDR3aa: CASSQDSVQETQYF

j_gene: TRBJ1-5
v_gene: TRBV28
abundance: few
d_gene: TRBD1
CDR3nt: TGTGCCAGCAGTTCCGCATCGAGGGGGCGCGAGCCCCAGCATTTT
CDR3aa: CASSSASRGREPQHF

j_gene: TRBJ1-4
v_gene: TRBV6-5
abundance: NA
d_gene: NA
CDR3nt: TGTGCCAGCAGCCGCAGCAGGGTTAATGAAAAACTGTTTTTT
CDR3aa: CASSRSRVNEKLFF

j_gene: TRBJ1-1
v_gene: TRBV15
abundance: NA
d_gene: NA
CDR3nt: TGTGCCACCAGTTCACAGGTGAACACTGAAGCTTTCTTT
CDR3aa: CATSSQVNTEAFF

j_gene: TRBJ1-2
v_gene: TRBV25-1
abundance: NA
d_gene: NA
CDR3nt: TGTGCCAGCAGTGAGTCGTTTAGCAGCTATGGCTACACCTTC
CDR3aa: CASSESFSSYGYTF

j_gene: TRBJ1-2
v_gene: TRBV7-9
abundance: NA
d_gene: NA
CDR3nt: TGTGCCAGCACCCCCGGGTCGGTTAGCTATGGCTACACCTTC
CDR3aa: CASTPGSVSYGYTF

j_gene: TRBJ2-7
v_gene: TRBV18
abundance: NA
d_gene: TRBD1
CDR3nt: TGTGCCAGCTCACCCCTCAGGGGGCTGAACGAGCAGTACTTC
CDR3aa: CASSPLRGLNEQYF

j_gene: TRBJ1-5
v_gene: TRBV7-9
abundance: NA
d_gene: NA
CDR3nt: TGTGCCAGCAGCTTAAGCGGGAATCAGCCCCAGCATTTT
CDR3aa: CASSLSGNQPQHF

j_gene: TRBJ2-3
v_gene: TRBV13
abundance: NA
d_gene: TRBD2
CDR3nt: TGTGCCAGCAGCCCCCTTCTAGCGGGGGCTTCCACAGATACGCAGTATTTT
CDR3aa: CASSPLLAGASTDTQYF

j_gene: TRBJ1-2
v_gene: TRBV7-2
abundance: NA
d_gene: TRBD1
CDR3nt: TGTGCCAGCAGCTTAGGAGGGGGCATCTATGGCTACACCTTC
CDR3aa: CASSLGGGIYGYTF

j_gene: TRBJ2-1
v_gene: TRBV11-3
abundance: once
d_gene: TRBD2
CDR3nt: TGTGCCAGCAGCTTAGCCCTAGCGGGATACAATGAGCAGTTCTTC
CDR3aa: CASSLALAGYNEQFF

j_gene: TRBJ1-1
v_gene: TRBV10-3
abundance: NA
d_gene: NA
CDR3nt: TGTGCCATCAGCGACCGGGAGACGAACACTGAAGCTTTCTTT
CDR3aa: CAISDRETNTEAFF

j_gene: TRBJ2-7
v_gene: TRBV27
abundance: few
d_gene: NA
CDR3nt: TGTGCCAGCAGTTTATCGAGCAGGGCGTACGAGCAGTACTTC
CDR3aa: CASSLSSRAYEQYF

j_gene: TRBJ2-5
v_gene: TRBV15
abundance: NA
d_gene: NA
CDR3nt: TGTGCCACCAGCGGGGGCCGTATCCCTGCTTCAGAGACCCAGTACTTC
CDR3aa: CATSGGRIPASETQYF

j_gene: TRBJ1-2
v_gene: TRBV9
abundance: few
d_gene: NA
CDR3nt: TGTGCCAGCAGCGAAACAGGGAGCAAGGACTATGGCTACACCTTC
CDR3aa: CASSETGSKDYGYTF

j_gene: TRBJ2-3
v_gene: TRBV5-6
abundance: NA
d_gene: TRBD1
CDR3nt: TGTGCCAGCAGCTTACAGGGGGTCACAGATACGCAGTATTTT
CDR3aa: CASSLQGVTDTQYF

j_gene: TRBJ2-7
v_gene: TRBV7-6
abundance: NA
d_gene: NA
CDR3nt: TGTGCCAGCAGATCTTCTACAGGGCCCTCCTACGAGCAGTACTTC
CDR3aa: CASRSSTGPSYEQYF

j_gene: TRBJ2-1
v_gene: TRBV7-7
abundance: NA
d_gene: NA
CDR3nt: TGTGCCAGCAGCCAAAGATTAGCGGAAATCAATGAGCAGTTCTTC
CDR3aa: CASSQRLAEINEQFF

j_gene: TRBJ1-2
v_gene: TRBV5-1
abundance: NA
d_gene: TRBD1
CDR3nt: TGCGCCAGCAGGGAGACAGGGGCCTCTCTCTATGGCTACACCTTC
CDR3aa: CASRETGASLYGYTF

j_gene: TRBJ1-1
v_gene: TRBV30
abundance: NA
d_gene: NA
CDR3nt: TGTGCCTGGACAGGTAACACACTTAACACTGAAGCTTTCTTT
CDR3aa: CAWTGNTLNTEAFF

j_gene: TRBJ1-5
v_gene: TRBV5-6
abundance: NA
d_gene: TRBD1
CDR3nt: TGTGCCAGCAGCCGATCCGGACAGGGTGAACAGCCCCAGCATTTT
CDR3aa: CASSRSGQGEQPQHF

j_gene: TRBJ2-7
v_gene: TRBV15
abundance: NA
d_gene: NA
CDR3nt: TGTGCCACCAGCACCGTACTACACAGGAGGGGACAGCCCTACGAGCAGTACTTC
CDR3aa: CATSTVLHRRGQPYEQYF

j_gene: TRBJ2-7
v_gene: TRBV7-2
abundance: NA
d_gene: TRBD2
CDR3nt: TGTGCCAGCAGCTCCGGGACTAGCGGCTCCTACGAGCAGTACTTC
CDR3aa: CASSSGTSGSYEQYF

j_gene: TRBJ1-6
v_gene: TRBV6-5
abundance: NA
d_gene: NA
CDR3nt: TGTGCCAGCAGGCCACCCGGACGGGCGGGTTCACCCCTCCACTTT
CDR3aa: CASRPPGRAGSPLHF

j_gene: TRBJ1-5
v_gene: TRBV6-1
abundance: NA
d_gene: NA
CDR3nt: TGTGCCAGCAGTGGAACAGGGTGGGGTAGCAATCAGCCCCAGCATTTT
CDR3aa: CASSGTGWGSNQPQHF

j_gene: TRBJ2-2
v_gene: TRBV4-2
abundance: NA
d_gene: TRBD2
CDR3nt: TGTGCCAGCAGCCTAGGGACTAGCGGGGAAGGGGAGCTGTTTTTT
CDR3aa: CASSLGTSGEGELFF

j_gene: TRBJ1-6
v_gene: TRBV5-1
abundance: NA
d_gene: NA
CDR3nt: TGCGCCAGCAGCTTGGTTTTCAGCGAGAATTCACCCCTCCACTTT
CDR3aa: CASSLVFSENSPLHF

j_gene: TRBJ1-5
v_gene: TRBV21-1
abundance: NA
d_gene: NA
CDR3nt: TGTGCCAGCAGCAAATGCCCCCTGGGACAGGCCAAGAGTCAGCCCCAGCATTTT
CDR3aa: CASSKCPLGQAKSQPQHF

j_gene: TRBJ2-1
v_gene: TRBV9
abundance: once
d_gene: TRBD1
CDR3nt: TGTGCCAGCAGCGGATTTAGACAGGGTGGGAATGAGCAGTTCTTC
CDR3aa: CASSGFRQGGNEQFF

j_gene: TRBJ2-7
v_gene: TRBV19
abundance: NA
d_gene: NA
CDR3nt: TGTGCCAGTAGGGGACGGGAGATCTACGAGCAGTACTTC
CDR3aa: CASRGREIYEQYF

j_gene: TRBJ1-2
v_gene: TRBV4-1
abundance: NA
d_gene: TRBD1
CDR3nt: TGCGCCAGCAGCCAAGAGGGGATTGACAGGGAAATGGGTGGCTACACCTTC
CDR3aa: CASSQEGIDREMGGYTF